This T cell receptor (beta chain) comes out of a study of vaccination and CD4 T cells after COVID-19. Study details: Overlapping spike peptides from SARS-CoV-2, HCoV-NL63, HCoV-OC43 and HCoV-229E served to stimulate the cells. Every culture used as a control got a CEFX pool, an HIV-1 Nef pool, or no peptide.

Sequencing of cultured CD4+ T cell DNA used the Oncomine TCR Beta short-read assay. Investigators isolated genomic DNA from cultured CD4+ T cells. From the PCR reads, TCRdb called clonotypes with MiXCR, one entry per CDR3 protein. The sample consists of 20,000 to 25,000 distinct CDR3 sequences, about 62% of them appearing once. Note on this clonotype: Its antigen is unidentified.

Trimming cost V 4 bases and J 4 bases, with 11 bases left between them. This CDR3 has 14 amino acids. Germline assignment: CDR1 MGHRA and CDR2 YSYEKL. The treatment: roughly 11-day PBMC culture with coronavirus spike peptide pools or control peptides (ViraFEST assay). Before and after vaccination, nucleocapsid antibodies were negative, indicating that healthy vaccine recipients had no prior SARS-CoV-2 infection. This receptor was obtained from a human donor who received a COVID-19 vaccine. This sequence joins TRBV4-1 and TRBJ1-3, with a tentative D call TRBD1 (5 bases). The sequences come from CD4+ T cells from blood, cultured in vitro, collected before SARS-CoV-2 vaccination. CDR3 sequence: CASSRPEGGNTIYF. CDR3 nucleotides: TGCGCCAGCAGCCGTCCGGAGGGGGGAAACACCATATATTTT.